The source of this T cell receptor (beta chain) is a study of cytomegalovirus exposure and HLA in healthy donors. Notes on the study in general: The study put 150 to 200 TCR beta chains on its list as cytomegalovirus-associated.

Notes on this clone: Its specificity is not known.

V gave up 2 bases and J gave up 5 bases; unmatched junction bases: 4. This CDR3 has 14 residues. Germline CDR1 is SGHRS and CDR2 is YFSETQ. PCR used 60 Vbeta primers and 13 Jbeta primers. Using immunoSEQ multiplex PCR, the repertoire was profiled, and TCRdb retains in-frame clones only, with some absent. The repertoire holds more than 150,000 clones, 60% to 80% seen once, with around 15% in the top ten. This rearrangement joins TRBV5-1 to TRBJ1-5; 7 bases match TRBD1. Sequenced material: PBMCs. The source of this sequence is a man aged 50 or older in good health and CMV-seropositive. The CDR3 nucleotides are TGCGCCAGCAGCTTCGGACAGGAAGATCAGCCCCAGCATTTT. This gives the protein CASSFGQEDQPQHF. Supplemented by reference TRBV5-1 and TRBJ1-5, the full variable domain reads KAGVTQTPRYLIKTRGQQVTLSCSPISGHRSVSWYQQTPGQGLQFLFEYFSETQRNKGNFPGRFSGRQFSNSRSEMNVSTLELGDSALYLCASSFGQEDQPQHFGDGTRLSIL.